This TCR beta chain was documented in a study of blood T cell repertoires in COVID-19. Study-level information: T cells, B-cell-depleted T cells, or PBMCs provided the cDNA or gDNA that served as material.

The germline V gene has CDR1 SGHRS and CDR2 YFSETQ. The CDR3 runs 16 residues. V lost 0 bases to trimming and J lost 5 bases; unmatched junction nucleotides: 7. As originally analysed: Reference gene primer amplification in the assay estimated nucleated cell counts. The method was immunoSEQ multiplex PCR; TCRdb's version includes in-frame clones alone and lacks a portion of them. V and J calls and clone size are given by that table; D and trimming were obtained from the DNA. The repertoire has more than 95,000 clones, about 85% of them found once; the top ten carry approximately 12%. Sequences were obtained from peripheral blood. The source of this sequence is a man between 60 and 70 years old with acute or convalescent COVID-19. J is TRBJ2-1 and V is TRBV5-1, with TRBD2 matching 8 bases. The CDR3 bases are TGCGCCAGCAGCTTGGGAGGTAGCGGGGCTCACAATGAGCAGTTCTTC. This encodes CASSLGGSGAHNEQFF.